The TCR beta chain under discussion was sequenced for a study of blood T cell repertoires in COVID-19. Germline values: CDR1 SGHRS, CDR2 YFSETQ. V lost 0 bases, J lost 7 bases, and 11 bases stayed unmatched. This CDR3 has 16 amino acids. The assay was immunoSEQ multiplex PCR, and TCRdb's table has in-frame clones only and misses some. The table has roughly 200,000 clones, about 88% seen once. What was sequenced was peripheral blood. The sequence was obtained from a woman between 45 and 65 years old with COVID-19, enrolled during active disease. This chain uses TRBV5-1 with TRBJ2-7, with 9 nucleotides matching TRBD1. The CDR3 DNA is TGCGCCAGCAGCTTGGGGTGGAACAGGGGGCCGTGGGAGCAGTACTTC. Its translation is CASSLGWNRGPWEQYF.